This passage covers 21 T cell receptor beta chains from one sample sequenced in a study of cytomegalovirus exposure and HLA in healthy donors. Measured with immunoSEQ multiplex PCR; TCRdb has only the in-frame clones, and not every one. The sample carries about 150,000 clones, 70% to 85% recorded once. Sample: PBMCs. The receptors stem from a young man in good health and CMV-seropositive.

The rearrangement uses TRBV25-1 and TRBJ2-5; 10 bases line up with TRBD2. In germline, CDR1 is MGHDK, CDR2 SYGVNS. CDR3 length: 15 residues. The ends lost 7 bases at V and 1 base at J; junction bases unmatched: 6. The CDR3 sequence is CASITSGDVQETQYF. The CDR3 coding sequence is TGTGCCAGCATTACTAGCGGGGATGTCCAAGAGACCCAGTACTTC.

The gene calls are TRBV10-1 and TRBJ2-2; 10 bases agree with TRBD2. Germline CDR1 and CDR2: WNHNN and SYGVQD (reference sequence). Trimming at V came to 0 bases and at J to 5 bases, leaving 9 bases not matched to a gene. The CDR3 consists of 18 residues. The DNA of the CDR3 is TGCGCCAGCAGTGAGTCGAGAGCGGGAGGGCCGGGAACCGGGGAGCTGTTTTTT. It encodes CASSESRAGGPGTGELFF.

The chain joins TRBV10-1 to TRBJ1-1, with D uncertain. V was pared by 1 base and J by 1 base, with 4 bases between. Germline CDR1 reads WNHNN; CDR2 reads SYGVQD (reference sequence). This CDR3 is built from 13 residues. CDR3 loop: CASSEYKNTEAFF. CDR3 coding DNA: TGCGCCAGCAGTGAGTACAAGAACACTGAAGCTTTCTTT.

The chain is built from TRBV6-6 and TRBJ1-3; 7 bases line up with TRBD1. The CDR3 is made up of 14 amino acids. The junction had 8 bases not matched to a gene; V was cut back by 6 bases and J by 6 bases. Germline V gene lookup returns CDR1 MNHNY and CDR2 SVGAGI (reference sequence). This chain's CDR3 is CASRTPDRINTIYF. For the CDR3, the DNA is TGTGCCAGCAGGACTCCGGACAGGATAAACACCATATATTTT.

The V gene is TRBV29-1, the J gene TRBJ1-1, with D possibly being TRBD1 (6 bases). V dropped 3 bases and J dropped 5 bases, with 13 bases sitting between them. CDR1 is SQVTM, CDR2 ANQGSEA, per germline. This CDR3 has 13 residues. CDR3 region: CSVEGAVGTEAFF. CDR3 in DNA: TGCAGCGTTGAGGGGGCAGTTGGGACTGAAGCTTTCTTT.

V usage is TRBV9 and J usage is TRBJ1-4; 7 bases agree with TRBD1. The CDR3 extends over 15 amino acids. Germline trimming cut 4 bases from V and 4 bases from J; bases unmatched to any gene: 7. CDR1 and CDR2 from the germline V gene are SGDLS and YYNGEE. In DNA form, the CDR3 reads TGTGCCAGCAGCCCGGGGACAGTGATTAATGAAAAACTGTTTTTT. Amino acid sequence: CASSPGTVINEKLFF. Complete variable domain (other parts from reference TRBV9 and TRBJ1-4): DSGVTQTPKHLITATGQRVTLRCSPRSGDLSVYWYQQSLDQGLQFLIQYYNGEERAKGNILERFSAQQFPDLHSELNLSSLELGDSALYFCASSPGTVINEKLFFGSGTQLSVL.

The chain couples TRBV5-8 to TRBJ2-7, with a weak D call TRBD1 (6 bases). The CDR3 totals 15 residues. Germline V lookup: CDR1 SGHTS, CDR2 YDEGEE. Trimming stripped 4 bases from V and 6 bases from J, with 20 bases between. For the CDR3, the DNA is TGTGCCAGCAGCCGAATCCGGACGGGGACAATCGAGCAGTACTTC. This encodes CASSRIRTGTIEQYF. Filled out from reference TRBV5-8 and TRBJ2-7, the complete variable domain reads EAGVTQSPTHLIKTRGQQATLRCSPISGHTSVYWYQQALGLGLQFLLWYDEGEERNRGNFPPRFSGRQFPNYSSELNVNALELEDSALYLCASSRIRTGTIEQYFGPGTRLTVT.

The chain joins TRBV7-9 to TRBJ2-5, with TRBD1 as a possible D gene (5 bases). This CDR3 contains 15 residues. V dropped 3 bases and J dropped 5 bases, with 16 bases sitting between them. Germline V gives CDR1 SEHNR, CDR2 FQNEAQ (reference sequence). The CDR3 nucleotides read TGTGCCAGCAGCTTCCTGACAGCCTGGTGGGAGACCCAGTACTTC. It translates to CASSFLTAWWETQYF.

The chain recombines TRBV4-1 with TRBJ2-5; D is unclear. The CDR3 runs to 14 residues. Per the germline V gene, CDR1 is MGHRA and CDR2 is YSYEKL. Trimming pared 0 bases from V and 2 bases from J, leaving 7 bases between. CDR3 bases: TGCGCCAGCAGCCAAGATCGTCTTCAAGAGACCCAGTACTTC. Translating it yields CASSQDRLQETQYF.

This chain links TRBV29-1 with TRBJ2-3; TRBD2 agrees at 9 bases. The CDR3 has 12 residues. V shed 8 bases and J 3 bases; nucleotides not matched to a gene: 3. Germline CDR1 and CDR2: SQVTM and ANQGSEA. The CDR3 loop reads CSLTSGTDTQYF. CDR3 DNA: TGCAGCCTTACTAGCGGGACAGATACGCAGTATTTT.

CDR3 sequence: CASSFGSLYGYTF. The CDR3 DNA is TGTGCCAGTAGTTTCGGGTCTTTATATGGCTACACCTTC. V gene TRBV19 combines with J gene TRBJ1-2; D gene unclear. The V and J ends lost 5 bases and 5 bases respectively, with 12 bases between them. The V gene's germline CDR1 is LNHDA and CDR2 SQIVND (reference sequence). The CDR3 is made up of 13 amino acids.

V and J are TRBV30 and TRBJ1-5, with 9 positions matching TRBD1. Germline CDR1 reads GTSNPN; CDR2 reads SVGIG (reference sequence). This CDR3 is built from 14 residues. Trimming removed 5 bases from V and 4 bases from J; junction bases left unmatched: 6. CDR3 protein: CAWAPGTGNQPQHF. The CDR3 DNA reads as TGTGCCTGGGCACCCGGGACAGGGAATCAGCCCCAGCATTTT.

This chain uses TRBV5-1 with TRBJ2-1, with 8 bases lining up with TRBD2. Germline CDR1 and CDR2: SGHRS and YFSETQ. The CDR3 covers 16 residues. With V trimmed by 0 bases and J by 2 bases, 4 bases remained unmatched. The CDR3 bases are TGCGCCAGCAGCTTGGGGAGCGGGGGTACCTACAATGAGCAGTTCTTC. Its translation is CASSLGSGGTYNEQFF.

The CDR3 region has the DNA TGCGCCAGCAGCTTGGTACAGGGGACCTCCTACGAGCAGTACTTC. It translates to CASSLVQGTSYEQYF. The genes are TRBV5-1 and TRBJ2-7; 7 nucleotides match TRBD1. Germline V lookup: CDR1 SGHRS, CDR2 YFSETQ. After removal of 0 bases from V and 0 bases from J, the junction contained 3 bases not matched to a gene. The CDR3 is made up of 15 amino acids.

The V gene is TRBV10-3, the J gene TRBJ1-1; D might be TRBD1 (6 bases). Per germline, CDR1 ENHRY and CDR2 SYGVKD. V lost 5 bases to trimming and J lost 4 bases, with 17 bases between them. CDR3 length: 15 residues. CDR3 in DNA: TGTGCCATCAGTCACGATGGGGGGGCGGGCACTGAAGCTTTCTTT. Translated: CAISHDGGAGTEAFF.

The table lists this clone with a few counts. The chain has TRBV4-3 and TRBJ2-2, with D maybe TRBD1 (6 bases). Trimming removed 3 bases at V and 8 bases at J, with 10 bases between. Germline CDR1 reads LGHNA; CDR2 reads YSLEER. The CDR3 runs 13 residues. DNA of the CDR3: TGCGCCAGCAGCCATCCCGACAGGGGGGAGCTGTTTTTT. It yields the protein CASSHPDRGELFF.

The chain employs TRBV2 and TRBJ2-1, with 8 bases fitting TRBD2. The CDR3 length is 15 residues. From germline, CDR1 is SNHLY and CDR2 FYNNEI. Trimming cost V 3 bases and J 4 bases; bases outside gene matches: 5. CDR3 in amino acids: CASSDAQRGYNEQFF. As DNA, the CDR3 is TGTGCCAGCAGTGATGCCCAGCGGGGGTACAATGAGCAGTTCTTC.

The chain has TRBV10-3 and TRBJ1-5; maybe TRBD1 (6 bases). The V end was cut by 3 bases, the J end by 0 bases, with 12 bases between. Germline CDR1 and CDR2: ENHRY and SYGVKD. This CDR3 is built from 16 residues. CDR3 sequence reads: CAISEPTGYSNQPQHF. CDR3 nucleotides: TGTGCCATCAGTGAACCTACAGGGTATAGCAATCAGCCCCAGCATTTT.

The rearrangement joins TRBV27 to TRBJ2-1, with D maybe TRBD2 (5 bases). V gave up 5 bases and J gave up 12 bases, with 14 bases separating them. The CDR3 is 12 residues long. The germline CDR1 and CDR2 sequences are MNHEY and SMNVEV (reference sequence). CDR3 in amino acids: CASSAGKTVQFF. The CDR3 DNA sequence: TGTGCCAGCAGTGCGGGTAAGACTGTGCAGTTCTTC.

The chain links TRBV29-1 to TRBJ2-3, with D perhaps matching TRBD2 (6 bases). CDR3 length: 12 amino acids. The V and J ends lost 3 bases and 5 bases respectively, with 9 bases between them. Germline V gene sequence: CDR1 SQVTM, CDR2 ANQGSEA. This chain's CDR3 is CSVDNGGDTQYF. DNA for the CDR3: TGCAGCGTTGACAACGGGGGAGATACGCAGTATTTT.

The CDR3 DNA is TGCGCCAGCAGCTTGGAGGGGACAGGGAACTATGGCTACACCTTC. This sequence encodes CASSLEGTGNYGYTF. This sequence joins TRBV5-1 and TRBJ1-2; 9 bases fit TRBD1. This CDR3 is built from 15 residues. The germline V gene has CDR1 SGHRS and CDR2 YFSETQ. With V trimmed by 0 bases and J by 2 bases, 2 bases remained unmatched.